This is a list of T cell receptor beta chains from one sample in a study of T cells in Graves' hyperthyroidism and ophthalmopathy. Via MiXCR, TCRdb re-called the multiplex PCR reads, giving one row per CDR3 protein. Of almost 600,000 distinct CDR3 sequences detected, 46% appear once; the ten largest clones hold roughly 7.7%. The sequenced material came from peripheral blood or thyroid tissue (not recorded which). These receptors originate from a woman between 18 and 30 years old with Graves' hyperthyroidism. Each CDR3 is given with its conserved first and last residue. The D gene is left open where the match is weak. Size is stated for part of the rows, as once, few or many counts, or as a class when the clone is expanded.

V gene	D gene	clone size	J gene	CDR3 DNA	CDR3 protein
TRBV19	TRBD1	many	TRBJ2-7	TGTGCCAGTAGTCCTTCCAGGGACAGGGGAAACGAGCAGTACTTC	CASSPSRDRGNEQYF
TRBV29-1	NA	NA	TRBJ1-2	TGCACCTCGACCGGGGCTAACTATGGCTACACCTTC	CTSTGANYGYTF
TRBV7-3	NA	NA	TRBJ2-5	TGTGCCAGCAGCGTAACTAGCAGTTACCGGACCCAAGAGACCCAGTACTTC	CASSVTSSYRTQETQYF
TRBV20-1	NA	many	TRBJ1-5	TGCAGTGCTAGTCGGCCAGAACAGCTCAATCAGCCCCAGCATTTT	CSASRPEQLNQPQHF
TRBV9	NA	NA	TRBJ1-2	TGTGCCAGCAGCGTAGACCCGGGAAAAATCTATGGCTACACCTTC	CASSVDPGKIYGYTF
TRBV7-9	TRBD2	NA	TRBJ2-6	TGTGCCAGCAGCTATCAGCTAGCGGGAGAAGATGGGGCCAACGTCCTGACTTTC	CASSYQLAGEDGANVLTF
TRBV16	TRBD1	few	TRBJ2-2	TGTGCCAGCAGCCAAGTAACGGGACAGGCGAACACCGGGGAGCTGTTTTTT	CASSQVTGQANTGELFF
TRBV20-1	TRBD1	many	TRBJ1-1	TGCAGTGCTAGAGATGGGGACAGAGTGAACACTGAAGCTTTCTTT	CSARDGDRVNTEAFF
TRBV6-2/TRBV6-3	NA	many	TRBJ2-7	TGTGCCAGCAGCCCGGAGCACTACGAGCAGTACTTC	CASSPEHYEQYF
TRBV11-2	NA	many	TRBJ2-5	TGTGCCAGCAGCTTAAGGGTACGGGGGGCGGGTCAAGAGACCCAGTACTTC	CASSLRVRGAGQETQYF
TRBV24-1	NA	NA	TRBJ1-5	TGTGCCACTCATAGCCAGATCCGCTGCAATCAGCCCCAGCATTTT	CATHSQIRCNQPQHF
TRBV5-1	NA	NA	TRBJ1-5	TGCGCCAGCAGCCCGGGGGTCAATAGCAATCAGCCCCAGCATTTT	CASSPGVNSNQPQHF
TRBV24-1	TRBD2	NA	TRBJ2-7	TGTGCCACCAGTGATTCCTGGACTAGCGGGAGCAGATTACTTGACTCCGAGGCCTACGAGCAGTACTTC	CATSDSWTSGSRLLDSEAYEQYF
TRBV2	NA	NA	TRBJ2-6	TGTGCCAGCAGTGGCCCGGTTGGACACTTCGGAGTCTCTGGGGCCAACGTCCTGACTTTC	CASSGPVGHFGVSGANVLTF
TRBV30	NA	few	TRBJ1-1	TGTGCCTGGAGGGGTACAGGGCTGACTGAAGCTTTCTTT	CAWRGTGLTEAFF
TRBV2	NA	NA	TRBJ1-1	TGTGCCAGCAGTGAAGCGGGGGCAACTAATGAAGCTTTCTTT	CASSEAGATNEAFF
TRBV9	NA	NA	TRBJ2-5	TGTGCCAGCAGCGGCGACATGGAGACCCAGTACTTC	CASSGDMETQYF
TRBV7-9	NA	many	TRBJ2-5	TGTGCCAGCAGCTTAGACTCTAGCGTGGAGACCCAGTACTTC	CASSLDSSVETQYF
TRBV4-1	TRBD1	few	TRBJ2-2	TGCGCCAGCAGCCTAGACAGGGTTCCCTCCGGGGAGCTGTTTTTT	CASSLDRVPSGELFF
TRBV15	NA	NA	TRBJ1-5	TGTGCCACCAGCGGACACGGACGCTCTGGGGCCCTGTTTAGCAATCAGCCCCAGCATTTT	CATSGHGRSGALFSNQPQHF
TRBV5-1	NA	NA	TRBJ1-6	TGCGCCAGCAGCTATCCGACAGGCGGTAATTCACCCCTCCACTTT	CASSYPTGGNSPLHF
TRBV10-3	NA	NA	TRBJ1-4	TGTGCCATCAGCGCGCAGGGTGGCGGAAAACTGTTTTTT	CAISAQGGGKLFF
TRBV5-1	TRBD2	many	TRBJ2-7	TGCGCCAGCAGCCCCTCTAGCGGTACCTACGAGCAGTACTTC	CASSPSSGTYEQYF
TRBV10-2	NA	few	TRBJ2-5	TGCGCCAGCAGTGAGTCGTCGCAGGGTGGCGAGACCCAGTACTTC	CASSESSQGGETQYF
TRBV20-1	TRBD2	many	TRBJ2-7	TGCAGTGCGGCACTAGCGGGGGTCTACGAGCAGTACTTC	CSAALAGVYEQYF
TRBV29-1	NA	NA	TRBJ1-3	TGCAGCGTTGAAGTCCCTGGAAACACCATATATTTT	CSVEVPGNTIYF
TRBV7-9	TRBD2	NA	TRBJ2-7	TGTGCCAGCAGATCCGACACGGCTAGCGGGAGTCCCACCTACGAGCAGTACTTC	CASRSDTASGSPTYEQYF
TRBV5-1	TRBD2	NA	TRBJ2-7	TGCGCCAGCAGCTTCGGGACTAGCGGGAGCTACGGGCGGTACTTC	CASSFGTSGSYGRYF
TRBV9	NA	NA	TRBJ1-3	TGTGCCAGCAGCGTAGAACCAGGAGGAAACACCGTATACTTT	CASSVEPGGNTVYF
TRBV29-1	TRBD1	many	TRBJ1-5	TGCAGCGTTAGGGCAGGGGGTAATGAGCAGCATTTT	CSVRAGGNEQHF
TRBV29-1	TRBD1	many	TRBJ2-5	TGCAGCGGGACACAGGGGGAAGAGACCCAGTACTTC	CSGTQGEETQYF
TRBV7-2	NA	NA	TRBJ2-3	TGTGCCAGCAGCCTCCCCCCCTTTGATACGCAGTATTTT	CASSLPPFDTQYF
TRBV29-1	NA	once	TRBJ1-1	TGCAGCGCCATTGAGGGGGACCCGGGGACTGAAGCTTTCTTT	CSAIEGDPGTEAFF
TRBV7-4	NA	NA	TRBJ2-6	TGTGCCAGCAGCTTAGGCGAAACGGGGGCTACTGGGGCCAACGTCCTGACTTTC	CASSLGETGATGANVLTF
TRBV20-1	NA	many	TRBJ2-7	TGCAGTGCTAGAGTAGGTGGGATCGTCTACGAGCAGTACTTC	CSARVGGIVYEQYF
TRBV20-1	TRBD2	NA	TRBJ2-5	TGCAGTGCGAAAGGGACTAGCAGTAGCACAGATACGCAGTACTTC	CSAKGTSSSTDTQYF
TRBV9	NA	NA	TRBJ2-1	TGTGCCAGCAGCGCCCATAACAGGGAGCAGTTCTTC	CASSAHNREQFF
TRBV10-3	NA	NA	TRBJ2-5	TGTGCCATCAGCCTGGGGGGGGCACAGACCCAGTACTTC	CAISLGGAQTQYF
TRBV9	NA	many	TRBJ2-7	TGTGCCAGCAGCGTAGTCCCCCGGTCCAGCTCCTACGAGCAGTACTTC	CASSVVPRSSSYEQYF
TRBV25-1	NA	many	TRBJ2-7	TGTGCCAGCAGTGAATCGGTTCCCTTC	CASSESVPF
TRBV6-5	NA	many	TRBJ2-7	TGTGCCAGCAGTTACAATCGGGGGCCCTACGAGCAGTACTTC	CASSYNRGPYEQYF
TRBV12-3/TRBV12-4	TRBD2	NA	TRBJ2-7	TGTGCCAGCAGTGAGGGGACTAGCGGGAGAAGAGGAGAGGGCGAGCAGTACTTC	CASSEGTSGRRGEGEQYF
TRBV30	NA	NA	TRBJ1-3	TGTGCCTGGAGTTCGGAGATCTCTGGAAACACCATATATTTT	CAWSSEISGNTIYF
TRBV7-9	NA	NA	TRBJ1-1	TGTGCCAGCAGCTTATACCCAACAGCAAATGAAGCTTTCTTT	CASSLYPTANEAFF
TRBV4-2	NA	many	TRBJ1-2	TGTGCCAGCAGCCATGGGGGCGAGGGGCGCCGAAACTATGGCTACACCTTC	CASSHGGEGRRNYGYTF
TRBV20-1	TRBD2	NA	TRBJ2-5	TGCAGTGCCCCTCGGGGGGAGGAGGGAGACGAGACCCAGTACTTC	CSAPRGEEGDETQYF
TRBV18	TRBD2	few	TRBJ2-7	TGTGCCAGCTCACAACCGGGACTAGCGGGAGACGAGCAGTACTTC	CASSQPGLAGDEQYF
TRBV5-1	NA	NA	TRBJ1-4	TGCGCCAGCAGCTTGGGAAGATCCAATGAAAAACTGTTTTTT	CASSLGRSNEKLFF
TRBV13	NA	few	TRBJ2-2	TGTGCCAGCAGTTACGTCAACGTGGGGGGACCCGGGGAGCTGTTTTTT	CASSYVNVGGPGELFF
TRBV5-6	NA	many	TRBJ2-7	TGTGCCAGCAGCTTGGGGGGCACAGCCTACGAGCAGTACTTC	CASSLGGTAYEQYF
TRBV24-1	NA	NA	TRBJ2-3	TGTGCCACCAGTGATCAGGGCAGGATGGATACGCAGTATTTT	CATSDQGRMDTQYF
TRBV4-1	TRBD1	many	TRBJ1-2	TGCGCCAGCAGCCTCGGGACAGGGACAGGGGATGACTATGGCTACACCTTC	CASSLGTGTGDDYGYTF
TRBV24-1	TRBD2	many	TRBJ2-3	TGTGCCACCAGTGATTTCAAGCGAGCGGGAGCGGTAGATACGCAGTATTTT	CATSDFKRAGAVDTQYF
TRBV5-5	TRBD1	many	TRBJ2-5	TGTGCCAGCAGCTTGGAGCCAGGGGGCACAGAGACCCAGTACTTC	CASSLEPGGTETQYF
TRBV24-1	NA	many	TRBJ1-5	TGTGCCACCAGTGATCGGAGAGGAGATCAGCCCCAGCATTTT	CATSDRRGDQPQHF
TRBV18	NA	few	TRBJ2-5	TGTGCCAGCTCACCACCGGGCCCGACTAGAAACCAAGAGACCCAGTACTTC	CASSPPGPTRNQETQYF